Detailed here is one T cell receptor beta chain. V lost 6 bases, J lost 3 bases, and 21 bases lay in between. Germline V gene lookup returns CDR1 MDHEN and CDR2 SYDVKM. This CDR3 is built from 16 residues. Profiled with immunoSEQ multiplex PCR; TCRdb holds only in-frame clones, not every one. Of roughly 4,200 clones listed, 65% to 90% were seen once; the top ten hold roughly a fifth. This entry comes from a study of cytotoxic CD8 clonotypes in ibrutinib-treated CLL. The sequence came from a human donor with chronic lymphocytic leukemia. Sequencing was performed on PBMCs, taken before ibrutinib treatment. The chain couples TRBV28 to TRBJ2-7; D may correspond to TRBD1 or TRBD2 (5 bases each). CDR3 amino acids: CASSLQWGSGDYEQYF. Written as DNA, the CDR3 is TGTGCCAGCAGCCTACAATGGGGGAGCGGCGACTACGAGCAGTACTTC.